The T cell receptor beta chain described here comes from a study of patients and donors after allogeneic stem cell transplantation. Using its own MiXCR run on the RT-PCR reads, TCRdb lists one record per CDR3 protein. The sample shows about a million distinct CDR3 sequences, more than 15% of them seen only once. This clonotype was counted a few times. Sequencing was performed on blood, either unsorted or a sorted T cell fraction (not recorded which). The receptor's source is a human donor who was either an allogeneic HSCT recipient or a stem cell or donor lymphocyte infusion donor (not recorded which). It is not recorded whose cells these are; they may come from a transplant donor.

The chain's CDR3 is CAIRGGLDTQYF. CDR3 nucleotide sequence: TGTGCCATCAGGGGGGGCCTAGATACGCAGTATTTT. The J gene is TRBJ2-3, the V gene TRBV10-3; D assignment may be TRBD1 or TRBD2 (6 bases each). The V gene lost 6 bases and the J gene lost 5 bases, with 9 bases spanning the gap. CDR1 ENHRY and CDR2 SYGVKD come from the germline V gene. CDR3 length: 12 residues.